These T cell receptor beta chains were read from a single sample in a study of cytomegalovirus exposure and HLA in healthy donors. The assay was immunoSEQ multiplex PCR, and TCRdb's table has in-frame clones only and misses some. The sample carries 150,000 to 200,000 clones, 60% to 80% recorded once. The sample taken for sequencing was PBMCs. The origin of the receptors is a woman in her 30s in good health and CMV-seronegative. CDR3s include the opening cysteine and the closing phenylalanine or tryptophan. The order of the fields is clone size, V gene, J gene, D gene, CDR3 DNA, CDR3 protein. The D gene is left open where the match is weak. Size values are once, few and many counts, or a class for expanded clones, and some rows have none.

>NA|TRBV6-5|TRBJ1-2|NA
TGTGCCAGCAGTTACTCGCGGGTTCCTAACTATGGCTACACCTTC
CASSYSRVPNYGYTF
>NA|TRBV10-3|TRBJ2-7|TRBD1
TGTGCCATCAGTGAACTTGGACAGGGATCCTACGAGCAGTACTTC
CAISELGQGSYEQYF
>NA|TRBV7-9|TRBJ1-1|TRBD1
TGTGCCAGCAGCTTAGCGAGGACAGGGACAGACGCTTTCTTT
CASSLARTGTDAFF
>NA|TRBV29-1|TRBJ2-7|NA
TGCAGCGTTCGGCACGGAGCCTACGAGCAGTACTTC
CSVRHGAYEQYF
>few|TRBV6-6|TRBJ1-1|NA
TGTGCCAGCAGTTACTCGAGTACGGGGATCGCTGAAGCTTTCTTT
CASSYSSTGIAEAFF
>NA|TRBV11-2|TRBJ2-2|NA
TGTGCCAGCAGCTTACAGAGACTGAACACCGGGGAGCTGTTTTTT
CASSLQRLNTGELFF
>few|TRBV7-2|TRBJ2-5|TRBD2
TGTGCCAGCAGCTTAAGGCGGGGGGGGCAAGAGACCCAGTACTTC
CASSLRRGGQETQYF
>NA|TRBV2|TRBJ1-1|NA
TGTGCCAGCAGTGGTGAGAGTGGCACTGAAGCTTTCTTT
CASSGESGTEAFF
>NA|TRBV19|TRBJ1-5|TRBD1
TGTGCCAGTAGTATCGACAGGGGCCATCAGCCCCAGCATTTT
CASSIDRGHQPQHF
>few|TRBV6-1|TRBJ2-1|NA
TGTGCCAGCAGTGAAGGTATCCAGGTTTCCTACAATGAGCAGTTCTTC
CASSEGIQVSYNEQFF
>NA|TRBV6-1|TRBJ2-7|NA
TGTGCCATTAAGACAGTCTCAGGCCACGAGCAGTACTTC
CAIKTVSGHEQYF